This T cell receptor (beta chain) derives from a study of PD-L1 blockade in urothelial cancer. For the study at large: Males with bladder-origin urothelial cancer constituted about 85% of the roughly 30 patients. Typically, measured as a median, blood samples had approximately 130,000 T cells.

Only in-frame clones appear in the TCRdb table, and some are missing; sequencing was by immunoSEQ multiplex PCR. The table lists more than 90,000 clones, around 86% of them singletons. The CDR3 is made up of 16 amino acids. V gave up 4 bases and J gave up 0 bases; unmatched junction bases: 8. CDR1 is SGHRS and CDR2 is YFSETQ in the germline V gene. Time point in this sample: pretreatment peripheral blood. Peripheral blood mononuclear cells were collected from every patient before and during treatment, yielding between 1 and 8 samples per patient. The clonotype was recovered from a man aged 55-75 years with urothelial cancer. Sequenced material: PBMCs, taken around atezolizumab (anti-PD-L1) treatment. The rearrangement joins TRBV5-1 to TRBJ1-2; 8 positions match TRBD1. This CDR3 reads CASSPQGGFANYGYTF. The CDR3, as DNA: TGCGCCAGCAGCCCACAGGGGGGATTTGCTAACTATGGCTACACCTTC.